The clone carrying this T cell receptor (beta chain) occurred once. Its antigen is still unknown. This entry is derived from a study of shared clonotypes between healthy human individuals. Study-wide context: A couple of female and a few male donors aged 18 to 49 were enrolled.

Study outcomes and limitations: Represented diversity (both genetic and exposure-history) was limited by the small number of donors. The sharing of about 5% of naive CD4 clonotypes was seen across a handful of donors. The four-donor shared clonotypes exceeded non-shared clonotypes in generation probability, with non-shared ones scoring lower.

Generated by immunoSEQ multiplex PCR, the TCRdb table keeps only in-frame clones and is missing some. The profile shows millions of clones, around 93% of them singletons. The naive CD8 fraction comprised CD45RO-negative cells positively selected for CCR7 and excluded terminally differentiated effector memory CD45RA+ cells. CDR1 MDHEN and CDR2 SYDVKM come from the germline V gene. V lost 0 bases and J lost 15, with 21 bases in between. CDR3 length: 15 residues. The chain employs TRBV28 and TRBJ2-1; TRBD1 or TRBD2 may be the D gene (5 bases each). The sample consisted of naive CD8+ T cells from PBMCs. This clonotype was obtained from a man between 18 and 29 years old in good health. Some clones in this sample may be carry-over from other donors' samples. CDR3 DNA sequence: TGTGCCAGCAGTTTATGGAGGGGTGGCGGAGGCGCGGCGTTCTTC. Amino acids: CASSLWRGGGGAAFF.